This paragraph reports one T cell receptor beta chain. The sample is drawn from a study of blood T cell repertoires in COVID-19. Across the whole study: Acute and convalescent COVID-19 samples came from the United States, Italy and Spain.

As originally analysed: Quantification of nucleated cells was approximated via reference gene primer amplification. Here immunoSEQ multiplex PCR was the method, and the copy in TCRdb shows in-frame clones only, minus some. V, J and clone size are taken as reported in that table, and D and trimming were inferred from the DNA itself. There are 150,000 to 200,000 clones in the sample; around 81% occur only once, and roughly 13% lies in the top ten. V lost 3 bases and J lost 1, with 7 bases in between. This CDR3 contains 14 residues. Germline loops: CDR1 LGHDT, CDR2 YNNKEL (reference sequence). This chain links TRBV3-1 (or the pseudogene TRBV3-2) with TRBJ1-3, with a weak D call TRBD1 (5 bases). The TCR was taken from a man between 65 and 80 years old who had recovered from COVID-19. Source material: peripheral blood. CDR3 nucleotide sequence: TGTGCCAGCAGCCACAGGGATTCTGGAAACACCATATATTTT. Translated: CASSHRDSGNTIYF.